These 28 T cell receptor beta chains share one sample of origin, sequenced in a study of T cells expressing NK-cell markers (dated by TCRdb to about 2020). The library came from 5' RACE. TCRdb lists the instrument as Illumina HiSeq 2000. Each CDR3 protein sequence appears as one entry after TCRdb reprocessed the reads, and no DNA is included. The sample's table covers hundreds of thousands of distinct CDR3 sequences. The biggest ten clones account for 7.3% of the sample. The material sequenced was blood T cells: a sorted CD56 or NKG2C T cell subset, CD4+ or CD8+ T cells, or bulk PBMC T cells (not recorded which). These receptors came from a woman between 18 and 69 years old in good health.

This chain joins TRBV20-1 and TRBJ2-7. CDR1 and CDR2 from the germline V gene are DFQATT and SNEGSKA (reference sequence). The CDR3 loop spans 15 amino acids. The CDR3 sequence is CSARRGFSINYEQYF.

This sequence joins TRBV6-1 and TRBJ1-5. This CDR3 has 15 amino acids. Germline CDR1 is MNHNS and CDR2 is SASEGT. Here the CDR3 reads CASSEAFWGNQPQHF.

The genes are TRBV18 and TRBJ2-2; without DNA, the TCRdb call of TRBD1 cannot be checked. The CDR3 is 13 residues long. Germline assignment: CDR1 KGHSH and CDR2 LQKENI. CDR3 loop: CASSTGFNGELFF.

The chain has TRBV5-6 and TRBJ2-3; TCRdb gives TRBD2 as the D gene, but with no DNA this cannot be confirmed. Germline V CDR1 and CDR2: SGHDT, YYEEEE. This CDR3 is 16 amino acids long. CDR3 region: CASSLNPGAGTDTQYF.

This CDR3 reads CASSFGRERPYEQYF. J is TRBJ2-7 and V is TRBV7-2; TCRdb's D call of TRBD2 is untestable without DNA. The CDR3 has 15 residues. Germline CDR1 SGHTA, CDR2 FQGNSA.

The V and J genes are TRBV29-1 and TRBJ1-2; no DNA is available, so the TRBD1 call from TCRdb remains unchecked. This CDR3 is 14 amino acids long. Germline V gives CDR1 SQVTM, CDR2 ANQGSEA. Here the CDR3 reads CSVPERGGKNGYTF.

V and J are TRBV7-9 and TRBJ2-3. This CDR3 contains 12 residues. CDR1 is SEHNR and CDR2 is FQNEAQ in the germline V gene (reference sequence). This CDR3 reads CASRGSTDTQYF.

The J gene is TRBJ2-3, the V gene TRBV12-3 or TRBV12-4; no DNA is available, so the TRBD2 call from TCRdb remains unchecked. This CDR3 spans 15 amino acids. CDR3: CASTPGTISTDTQYF.

CDR3 residues: CASTWGETQYF. The chain is built from TRBV12-3 or TRBV12-4 and TRBJ2-5; the TCRdb D gene call, TRBD1, has no DNA to confirm it. This CDR3 is 11 amino acids long.

The V and J genes are TRBV12-3 or TRBV12-4 and TRBJ2-3; TCRdb returns TRBD2, unconfirmable since there is no DNA. The CDR3 loop spans 15 amino acids. The CDR3 loop reads CASSPGTSGADTQYF.

The V gene is TRBV5-1, the J gene TRBJ2-1; with no DNA, the TCRdb D assignment of TRBD2 cannot be verified. Germline V gene lookup returns CDR1 SGHRS and CDR2 YFSETQ. This CDR3 contains 16 residues. CDR3 amino acids: CASGPSGGSRNNEQFF.

The chain joins TRBV12-3 or TRBV12-4 to TRBJ2-5. The CDR3 totals 13 residues. The CDR3 spells CASSLIWQETQYF.

The chain is built from TRBV7-2 and TRBJ2-1; the TRBD2 assignment by TCRdb is unverifiable without DNA. The CDR3 has 12 residues. The germline V gene has CDR1 SGHTA and CDR2 FQGNSA. CDR3 region: CASSAPGGKQFF.

The chain is built from TRBV4-1 and TRBJ1-2; TCRdb's assignment of TRBD1 cannot be checked, as there is no DNA. Germline V CDR1 and CDR2: MGHRA, YSYEKL. The CDR3 sequence is 14 residues long. This CDR3 is CASSQDYRLTGYTF.

V and J are TRBV5-1 and TRBJ1-3; as DNA is missing, the TRBD1 call by TCRdb cannot be tested. This CDR3 has 17 residues. Germline CDR1 and CDR2: SGHRS and YFSETQ. The CDR3 loop reads CASSLPSRGVSGNTIYF.

The rearrangement links TRBV9 to TRBJ2-1; the TRBD1 assignment by TCRdb is unverifiable without DNA. The germline V gene encodes CDR1 SGDLS and CDR2 YYNGEE. The CDR3 consists of 16 residues. Here the CDR3 reads CASSGRTGGDYNEQFF.

The J gene is TRBJ2-3, the V gene TRBV12-3 or TRBV12-4; checking the TCRdb D call of TRBD2 is not possible without DNA. The length of the CDR3 is 17 residues. CDR3 region: CASSSPNLAGGEDTQYF.

This chain links TRBV20-1 with TRBJ2-1; TCRdb picks TRBD2, but there is no DNA to check that call. Germline V gives CDR1 DFQATT, CDR2 SNEGSKA (reference sequence). The CDR3 is 11 amino acids. The CDR3 protein is CSARSSGEQFF.

This rearrangement joins TRBV7-2 to TRBJ2-1; with no DNA, the TCRdb D assignment of TRBD2 cannot be verified. The CDR3 runs 13 residues. CDR1 is SGHTA and CDR2 is FQGNSA in the germline V gene. The CDR3 region is CASSSPGLPEQFF. The full variable domain, with the rest looked up from reference TRBV7-2 and TRBJ2-1, is GAGVSQSPSNKVTEKGKDVELRCDPISGHTALYWYRQSLGQGLEFLIYFQGNSAPDKSGLPSDRFSAERTGGSVSTLTIQRTQQEDSAVYLCASSSPGLPEQFFGPGTRLTVL.

The chain uses TRBV4-1 and TRBJ2-3; TCRdb's assignment of TRBD1 cannot be checked, as there is no DNA. Germline V gives CDR1 MGHRA, CDR2 YSYEKL. The CDR3 consists of 17 residues. CDR3 in amino acids: CASSQHLGGGSTDTQYF.

The chain has TRBV20-1 and TRBJ2-1; absent DNA, TCRdb's TRBD1 call cannot be checked. Germline CDR1 is DFQATT and CDR2 is SNEGSKA (reference sequence). The CDR3 has 16 residues. CDR3 amino acids: CSARGTGGGVNNEQFF.

The chain combines TRBV12-3 or TRBV12-4 with TRBJ2-5; with no DNA, the TCRdb D assignment of TRBD2 cannot be verified. This CDR3 comprises 13 residues. This CDR3 is CASSFIGGETQYF.

The chain recombines TRBV20-1 with TRBJ2-1; the TCRdb D gene call, TRBD2, has no DNA to confirm it. The length of the CDR3 is 14 residues. In germline, CDR1 is DFQATT, CDR2 SNEGSKA (reference sequence). The CDR3 region is CSAIGLAVYNEQFF.

The V and J genes are TRBV7-2 and TRBJ1-3; the D gene TCRdb calls, TRBD1, cannot be checked with no DNA. Germline V lookup: CDR1 SGHTA, CDR2 FQGNSA. The CDR3 length is 15 residues. CDR3: CASSQTTALGNTIYF. Drawing the rest from reference TRBV7-2 and TRBJ1-3, the complete variable domain is GAGVSQSPSNKVTEKGKDVELRCDPISGHTALYWYRQSLGQGLEFLIYFQGNSAPDKSGLPSDRFSAERTGGSVSTLTIQRTQQEDSAVYLCASSQTTALGNTIYFGEGSWLTVV.

The chain recombines TRBV5-5 with TRBJ1-2. The V gene's germline CDR1 is SGHKS and CDR2 YYEKEE (reference sequence). The CDR3 contains 13 residues. The CDR3 is CASSLAGGRGYTF.

V is TRBV11-2 and J is TRBJ1-1; as DNA is missing, the TRBD1 call by TCRdb cannot be tested. CDR1 and CDR2 from the germline V gene are SGHAT and FQNNGV. This CDR3 spans 16 amino acids. CDR3 sequence reads: CASSSTGTGRGTEAFF.

V gene TRBV10-3 combines with J gene TRBJ2-3. CDR1 ENHRY and CDR2 SYGVKD come from the germline V gene. The CDR3 length is 13 residues. The CDR3 sequence is CAISQGMADTQYF.

The CDR3 here is CASSQTSSLFF. This chain joins TRBV5-6 and TRBJ2-1; the TCRdb D gene call, TRBD2, has no DNA to confirm it. This CDR3 is 11 amino acids long. Germline CDR1 is SGHDT and CDR2 is YYEEEE.